This TCR beta chain is drawn from a study of T cells after yellow fever vaccination. Germline CDR1 is KGHSH and CDR2 is LQKENI. The V gene lost 6 bases and the J gene lost 4 bases, with 11 bases spanning the gap. The CDR3 has 13 residues. Via MiXCR, TCRdb re-called the 5' RACE reads, giving one row per CDR3 protein. This sample has some 600,000 distinct CDR3 sequences, with 17% found just once. Here the sequenced sample was PBMCs, taken around 5 days after the first yellow fever vaccination. The receptor's source is a man younger than 30 who received the YFV17D yellow fever vaccine. This chain uses TRBV18 with TRBJ2-3; D tentatively reads TRBD1 or TRBD2 (5 bases each). Here the CDR3 reads CASSQQDSDTQYF. In DNA form, the CDR3 reads TGTGCCAGCTCGCAACAGGACTCAGATACGCAGTATTTT.